The rows below give T cell receptor beta chains drawn from one sample of a study of CD8 T cells in Susac syndrome. Via MiXCR, TCRdb re-called the immunoSEQ multiplex PCR reads, giving one row per CDR3 protein. The data hold about 240,000 distinct CDR3 sequences, with 95% to 97% observed a single time. The source material was CD4+ T cells from PBMCs. These receptors all come from a human donor with Susac syndrome. Both conserved end residues are trimmed from each CDR3. Some rows have no size entry. The others give once, few or many, or a class for an expanded clone.

cdr3_aa: ASSQGQGTDTQY
cdr3_length: 12
v_call: TRBV7-9
clone_size: -

cdr3_aa: ASSEDRDTEAF
cdr3_length: 11
v_call: TRBV9
clone_size: few

cdr3_aa: SSAGQGASDTQY
cdr3_length: 12
v_call: TRBV20-1
clone_size: once

cdr3_aa: ASSLRTSGPTDTQY
cdr3_length: 14
v_call: TRBV5-6
clone_size: -

cdr3_aa: AWSAQQGARETQY
cdr3_length: 13
v_call: TRBV30
clone_size: -

cdr3_aa: ASSLKPGLAGDMDTQY
cdr3_length: 16
v_call: TRBV7-9
clone_size: -

cdr3_aa: ASRRSRAGELF
cdr3_length: 11
v_call: TRBV6-5
clone_size: -

cdr3_aa: ASSRTGQFYYEQY
cdr3_length: 13
v_call: TRBV7-9
clone_size: -

cdr3_aa: SVDRTNYGYT
cdr3_length: 10
v_call: TRBV29-1
clone_size: -

cdr3_aa: ASNYGLAKNIQY
cdr3_length: 12
v_call: TRBV28
clone_size: -

cdr3_aa: SARATSGYQETQY
cdr3_length: 13
v_call: TRBV20-1
clone_size: -

cdr3_aa: ASSQDPVGGEQY
cdr3_length: 12
v_call: TRBV4-1
clone_size: -

cdr3_aa: ASSVRPAAQETQY
cdr3_length: 13
v_call: TRBV9
clone_size: -

cdr3_aa: ASSWTGNEQY
cdr3_length: 10
v_call: TRBV2
clone_size: -

cdr3_aa: ASSRDRDYNEQF
cdr3_length: 12
v_call: TRBV5-8
clone_size: -

cdr3_aa: AISEGGNPYEQY
cdr3_length: 12
v_call: TRBV10-3
clone_size: -

cdr3_aa: SASPGGLDEQY
cdr3_length: 11
v_call: TRBV20-1
clone_size: -

cdr3_aa: AWSVDRNYGYT
cdr3_length: 11
v_call: TRBV30
clone_size: -

cdr3_aa: ASSQDLRLADVSYEQY
cdr3_length: 16
v_call: TRBV4-1
clone_size: once

cdr3_aa: ATSDGTSNDEQF
cdr3_length: 12
v_call: TRBV24-1
clone_size: -

cdr3_aa: ASSPPGQGSNQPQH
cdr3_length: 14
v_call: TRBV9
clone_size: -

cdr3_aa: ASSYRTGWGGYT
cdr3_length: 12
v_call: TRBV6-5
clone_size: -

cdr3_aa: ASKPPGHFSGANVLT
cdr3_length: 15
v_call: TRBV12-3/TRBV12-4
clone_size: -

cdr3_aa: ASSQVRAFNEKLF
cdr3_length: 13
v_call: TRBV4-1
clone_size: -

cdr3_aa: AWGRVSTDTQY
cdr3_length: 11
v_call: TRBV30
clone_size: -

cdr3_aa: SARGSQVTEAF
cdr3_length: 11
v_call: TRBV29-1
clone_size: -

cdr3_aa: SVALLAGRPNIQY
cdr3_length: 13
v_call: TRBV29-1
clone_size: -

cdr3_aa: ATSEERQNQPQH
cdr3_length: 12
v_call: TRBV24-1
clone_size: -

cdr3_aa: ASTAAGSSFSYEQY
cdr3_length: 14
v_call: TRBV11-3
clone_size: -

cdr3_aa: ASSLTSDAGELF
cdr3_length: 12
v_call: TRBV5-4
clone_size: -

cdr3_aa: ASSQELDIQY
cdr3_length: 10
v_call: TRBV14
clone_size: -

cdr3_aa: ASSPRGRANVLT
cdr3_length: 12
v_call: TRBV5-8
clone_size: -

cdr3_aa: AWTSGVLGKF
cdr3_length: 10
v_call: TRBV30
clone_size: -

cdr3_aa: ASSRTSVLYNEQF
cdr3_length: 13
v_call: TRBV11-2
clone_size: -

cdr3_aa: ASTWGAPETQY
cdr3_length: 11
v_call: TRBV12-3/TRBV12-4
clone_size: -

cdr3_aa: SATSGGNQETQY
cdr3_length: 12
v_call: TRBV20-1
clone_size: -

cdr3_aa: ATSREAGGYEQF
cdr3_length: 12
v_call: TRBV15
clone_size: -

cdr3_aa: ASSLVMETQY
cdr3_length: 10
v_call: TRBV5-4
clone_size: -

cdr3_aa: ASSSTEAGLY
cdr3_length: 10
v_call: TRBV28
clone_size: -

cdr3_aa: ASSRGVDNVLT
cdr3_length: 11
v_call: TRBV6-6
clone_size: -

cdr3_aa: ASSPDRAGAETQY
cdr3_length: 13
v_call: TRBV18
clone_size: once

cdr3_aa: MAGQMRSEAF
cdr3_length: 10
v_call: TRBV29-1
clone_size: -

cdr3_aa: SAPYPTSGRPGQY
cdr3_length: 13
v_call: TRBV20-1
clone_size: -

cdr3_aa: SPSPRGPQH
cdr3_length: 9
v_call: TRBV29-1
clone_size: -

cdr3_aa: SVRRDEQY
cdr3_length: 8
v_call: TRBV29-1
clone_size: -

cdr3_aa: ASSQIGRTYEQY
cdr3_length: 12
v_call: TRBV4-1
clone_size: -

cdr3_aa: ASSFRSTSSEAF
cdr3_length: 12
v_call: TRBV5-4
clone_size: once

cdr3_aa: AWRQGGTHTGELF
cdr3_length: 13
v_call: TRBV30
clone_size: -

cdr3_aa: ASTKTGTGGFTEAF
cdr3_length: 14
v_call: TRBV28
clone_size: -

cdr3_aa: ASSRNWDEQY
cdr3_length: 10
v_call: TRBV7-2
clone_size: -

cdr3_aa: ASRGPGPSTQY
cdr3_length: 11
v_call: TRBV27
clone_size: -

cdr3_aa: AISGTGPTEAF
cdr3_length: 11
v_call: TRBV10-3
clone_size: -

cdr3_aa: ASSWAQGSNEQF
cdr3_length: 12
v_call: TRBV7-9
clone_size: -

cdr3_aa: ASSRGVSEAF
cdr3_length: 10
v_call: TRBV3-1
clone_size: once

cdr3_aa: ASSLVSGYTDTQY
cdr3_length: 13
v_call: TRBV7-9
clone_size: -

cdr3_aa: ALGGLLAKNIQY
cdr3_length: 12
v_call: TRBV2
clone_size: -

cdr3_aa: SARVQGVGETQY
cdr3_length: 12
v_call: TRBV20-1
clone_size: -

cdr3_aa: SGERYRGANYGYT
cdr3_length: 13
v_call: TRBV29-1
clone_size: -

cdr3_aa: SASAGTGKTEAF
cdr3_length: 12
v_call: TRBV20-1
clone_size: -

cdr3_aa: SVLTPPYEQY
cdr3_length: 10
v_call: TRBV29-1
clone_size: -